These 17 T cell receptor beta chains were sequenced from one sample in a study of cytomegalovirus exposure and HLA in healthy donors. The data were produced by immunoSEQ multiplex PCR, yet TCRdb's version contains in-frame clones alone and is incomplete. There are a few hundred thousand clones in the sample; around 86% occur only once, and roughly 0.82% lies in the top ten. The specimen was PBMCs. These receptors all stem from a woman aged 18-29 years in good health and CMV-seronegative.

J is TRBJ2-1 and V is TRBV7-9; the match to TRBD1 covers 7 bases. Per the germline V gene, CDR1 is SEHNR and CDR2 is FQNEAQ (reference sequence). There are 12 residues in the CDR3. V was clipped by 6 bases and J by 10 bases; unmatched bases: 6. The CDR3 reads CASRTGQEEQFF. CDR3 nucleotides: TGTGCCAGCAGGACCGGACAGGAGGAGCAGTTCTTC.

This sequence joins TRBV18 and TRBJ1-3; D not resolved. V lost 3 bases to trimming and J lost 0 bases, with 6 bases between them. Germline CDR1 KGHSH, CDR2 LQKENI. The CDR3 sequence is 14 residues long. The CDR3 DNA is TGTGCCAGCTCACCCCCGTTCTCTGGAAACACCATATATTTT. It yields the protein CASSPPFSGNTIYF.

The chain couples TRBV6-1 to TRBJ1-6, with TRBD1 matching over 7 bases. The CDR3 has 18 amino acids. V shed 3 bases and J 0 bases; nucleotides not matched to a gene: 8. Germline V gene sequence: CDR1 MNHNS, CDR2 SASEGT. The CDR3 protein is CASSDRPRGSSYNSPLHF. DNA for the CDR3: TGTGCCAGCAGTGACCGACCCAGGGGGAGCTCCTATAATTCACCCCTCCACTTT.

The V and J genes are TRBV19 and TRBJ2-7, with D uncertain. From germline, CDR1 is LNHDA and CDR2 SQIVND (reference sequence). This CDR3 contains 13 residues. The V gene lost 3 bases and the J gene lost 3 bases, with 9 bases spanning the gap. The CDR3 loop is CASSMGEYYEQYF. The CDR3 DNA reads TGTGCCAGTAGTATGGGCGAATACTACGAGCAGTACTTC.

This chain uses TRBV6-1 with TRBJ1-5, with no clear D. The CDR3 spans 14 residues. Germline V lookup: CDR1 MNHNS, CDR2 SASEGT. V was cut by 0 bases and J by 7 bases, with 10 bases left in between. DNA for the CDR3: TGTGCCAGCAGTGAAGCTCAAACGGGACAGCCCCAGCATTTT. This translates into CASSEAQTGQPQHF.

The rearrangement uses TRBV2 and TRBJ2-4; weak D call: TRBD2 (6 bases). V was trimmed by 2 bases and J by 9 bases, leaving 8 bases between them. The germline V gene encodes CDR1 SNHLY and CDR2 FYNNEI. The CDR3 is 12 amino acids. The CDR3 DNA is TGTGCCAGCAGTGAAAATAGCGGCATTCAGTACTTC. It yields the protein CASSENSGIQYF.

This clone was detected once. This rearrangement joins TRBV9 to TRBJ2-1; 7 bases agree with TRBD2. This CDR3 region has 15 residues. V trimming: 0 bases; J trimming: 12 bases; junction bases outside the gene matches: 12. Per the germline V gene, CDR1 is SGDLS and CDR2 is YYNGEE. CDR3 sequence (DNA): TGTGCCAGCAGCGTAGACGGGAGGCCCCGAATGGGGCAGTTCTTC. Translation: CASSVDGRPRMGQFF.

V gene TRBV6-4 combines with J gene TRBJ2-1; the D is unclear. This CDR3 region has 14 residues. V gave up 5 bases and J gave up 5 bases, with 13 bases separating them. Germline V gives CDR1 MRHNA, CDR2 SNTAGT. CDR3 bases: TGTGCCAGCAGTCCTGCAGCGACCAACAATGAGCAGTTCTTC. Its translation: CASSPAATNNEQFF.

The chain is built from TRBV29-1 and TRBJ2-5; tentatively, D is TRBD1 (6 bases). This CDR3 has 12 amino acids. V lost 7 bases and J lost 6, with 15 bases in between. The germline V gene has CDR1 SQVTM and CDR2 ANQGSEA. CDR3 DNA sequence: TGCAGCGCCTTCATGGACAGAAAGACCCAGTACTTC. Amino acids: CSAFMDRKTQYF.

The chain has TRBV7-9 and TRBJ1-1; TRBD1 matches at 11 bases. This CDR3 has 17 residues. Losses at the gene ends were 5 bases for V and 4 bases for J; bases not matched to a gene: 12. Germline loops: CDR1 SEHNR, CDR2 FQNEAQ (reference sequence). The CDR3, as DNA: TGTGCCAGCAGCCCTGAGGGGACAGGGGGGTTGGGCACTGAAGCTTTCTTT. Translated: CASSPEGTGGLGTEAFF.

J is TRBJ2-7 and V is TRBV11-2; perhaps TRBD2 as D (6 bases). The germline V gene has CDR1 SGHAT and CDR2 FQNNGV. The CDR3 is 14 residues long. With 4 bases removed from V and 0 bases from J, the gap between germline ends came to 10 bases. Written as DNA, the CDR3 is TGTGCCAGCAGCTCGGGACTTGGCTCCTACGAGCAGTACTTC. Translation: CASSSGLGSYEQYF.

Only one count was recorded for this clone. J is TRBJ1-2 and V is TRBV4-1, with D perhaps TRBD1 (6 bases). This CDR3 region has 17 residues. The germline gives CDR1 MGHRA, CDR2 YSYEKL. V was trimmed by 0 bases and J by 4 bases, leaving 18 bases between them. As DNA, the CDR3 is TGCGCCAGCAGCCAAGATGGAGGCGGGGGCGGCAGCTATGGCTACACCTTC. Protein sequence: CASSQDGGGGGSYGYTF.

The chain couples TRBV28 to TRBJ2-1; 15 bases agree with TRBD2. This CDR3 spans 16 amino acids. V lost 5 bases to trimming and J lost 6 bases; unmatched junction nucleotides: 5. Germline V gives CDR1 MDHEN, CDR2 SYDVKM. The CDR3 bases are TGTGCCAGCAGTAGGACTAGCGGGAGGGCCAGCAATGAGCAGTTCTTC. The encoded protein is CASSRTSGRASNEQFF.

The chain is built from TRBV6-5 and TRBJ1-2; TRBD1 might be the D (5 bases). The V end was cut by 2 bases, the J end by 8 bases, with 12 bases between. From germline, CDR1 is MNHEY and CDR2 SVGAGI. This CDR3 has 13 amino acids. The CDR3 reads CASSYLGHGGYTF. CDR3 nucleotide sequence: TGTGCCAGCAGTTACCTTGGACACGGCGGCTACACCTTC.

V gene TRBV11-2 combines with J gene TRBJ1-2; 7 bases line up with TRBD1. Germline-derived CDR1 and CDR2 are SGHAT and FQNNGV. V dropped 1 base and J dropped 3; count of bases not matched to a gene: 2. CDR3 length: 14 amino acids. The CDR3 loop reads CASSLVGTDYGYTF. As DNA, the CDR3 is TGTGCCAGCAGCTTAGTTGGGACAGACTATGGCTACACCTTC.

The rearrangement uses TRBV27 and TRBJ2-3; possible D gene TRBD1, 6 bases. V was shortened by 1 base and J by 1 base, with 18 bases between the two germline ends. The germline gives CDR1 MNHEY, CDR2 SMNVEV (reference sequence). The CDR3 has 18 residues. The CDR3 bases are TGTGCCAGCAGTTTATTCCCCGCCAGGGGATTGGGCACAGATACGCAGTATTTT. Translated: CASSLFPARGLGTDTQYF.

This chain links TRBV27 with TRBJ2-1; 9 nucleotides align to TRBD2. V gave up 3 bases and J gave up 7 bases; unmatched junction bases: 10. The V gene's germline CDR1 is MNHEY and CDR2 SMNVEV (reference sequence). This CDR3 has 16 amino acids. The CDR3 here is CASSFVAPSGVNEQFF. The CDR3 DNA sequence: TGTGCCAGCAGTTTTGTGGCGCCTAGCGGGGTTAATGAGCAGTTCTTC.